The 25 T cell receptor beta chains given below trace back to one sample, sequenced in a study of early T cells in non-severe SARS-CoV-2 infection. Each CDR3 protein gets one entry after TCRdb re-called the 5' RACE reads with MiXCR. The repertoire holds approximately 47,000 distinct CDR3 sequences, with 6.2% as singletons. The source was whole blood, collected at baseline. The receptors here all came from an adult who was a healthcare worker with PCR-confirmed SARS-CoV-2 infection or an uninfected control (not recorded which).

The chain is built from TRBV5-4 and TRBJ2-7, with TRBD2 matching over 13 bases. Germline loops: CDR1 SGHNT, CDR2 YYREEE (reference sequence). The CDR3 loop spans 18 amino acids. V was pared by 4 bases and J by 1 base, with 11 bases of the junction left unmatched. CDR3 loop: CASSPGGLAGMTSYEQYF. CDR3 DNA sequence: TGTGCCAGCAGCCCGGGGGGACTAGCGGGAATGACTTCCTACGAGCAGTACTTC.

This clonotype was found many times. This chain joins TRBV28 and TRBJ1-2; weak D call: TRBD1 (6 bases). Germline V gene data show CDR1 as MDHEN and CDR2 as SYDVKM. The CDR3 length is 15 residues. Trimming pared 2 bases from V and 4 bases from J, leaving 14 bases between. This chain's CDR3 is CASSLTGGLVYGYTF. The DNA for the CDR3 is TGTGCCAGCAGTTTAACTGGGGGGCTAGTCTATGGCTACACCTTC.

This clonotype was counted many times. V is TRBV6-6 and J is TRBJ1-1; TRBD1 might be the D (6 bases). V lost 10 bases to trimming and J lost 3 bases, with 21 bases between them. Germline values: CDR1 MNHNY, CDR2 SVGAGI (reference sequence). This CDR3 contains 15 residues. The CDR3 region has the DNA TGTGCCATAAGGGGATGGGGGCAGCGTGACACTGAAGCTTTCTTT. This sequence encodes CAIRGWGQRDTEAFF.

This clonotype was counted between two and nine times. The chain couples TRBV9 to TRBJ2-7, with 7 bases matching TRBD2. V lost 0 bases and J lost 0; bases outside the gene matches: 3. The length of the CDR3 is 15 residues. The germline gives CDR1 SGDLS, CDR2 YYNGEE. CDR3 in DNA: TGTGCCAGCAGCGTAGCGGCTAGCGGCTCCTACGAGCAGTACTTC. This gives the protein CASSVAASGSYEQYF.

This clonotype came up a few times. This chain connects TRBV6-2 or TRBV6-3 to TRBJ2-6; D unclear. Germline loops: CDR1 MNHEY, CDR2 SVGEGT. Trimming stripped 6 bases from V and 1 base from J, with 4 bases between. The CDR3 loop spans 13 amino acids. CDR3: CASRKSGANVLTF. The DNA for the CDR3 is TGTGCCAGCAGGAAGTCTGGGGCCAACGTCCTGACTTTC.

This clonotype was recorded many times. The genes are TRBV5-6 and TRBJ2-5, with a weak D call TRBD1 (7 bases). V lost 4 bases and J lost 2, with 9 bases in between. Germline V CDR1 and CDR2: SGHDT, YYEEEE. This CDR3 comprises 13 residues. The CDR3, as DNA: TGTGCCAGCAGCCCAGGGGGGCAAGAGACCCAGTACTTC. It encodes CASSPGGQETQYF.

This clonotype was recorded a few times. The V gene is TRBV20-1, the J gene TRBJ2-3, with TRBD1 matching over 11 bases. The germline CDR1 and CDR2 sequences are DFQATT and SNEGSKA (reference sequence). Trimming at V came to 3 bases and at J to 4 bases, leaving 12 bases not matched to a gene. The length of the CDR3 is 17 residues. CDR3 sequence: CSARAPAKGQGADTQYF. The CDR3 DNA sequence: TGCAGTGCTAGGGCACCGGCTAAGGGACAGGGGGCAGATACGCAGTATTTT.

This clonotype appeared many times. The chain combines TRBV6-2 or TRBV6-3 with TRBJ1-1; D is uncertain. V shed 6 bases and J shed 3 bases, with 14 bases lying between them. This CDR3 has 14 residues. CDR1 is MNHEY, CDR2 SVGEGT, per germline. Here the CDR3 reads CASRGPRSYTEAFF. CDR3 in DNA: TGTGCCAGCAGAGGCCCAAGATCATACACTGAAGCTTTCTTT.

This clonotype was recorded at least ten times. This sequence joins TRBV5-1 and TRBJ2-7, with D hard to call. The germline gives CDR1 SGHRS, CDR2 YFSETQ. V lost 4 bases and J 2 bases, leaving 13 bases between the germline ends. The length of the CDR3 is 14 residues. CDR3 DNA: TGCGCCAGCAGCCCATCTGGCAGGACCTACGAGCAGTACTTC. Translated: CASSPSGRTYEQYF.

This clonotype has a handful of counts. CDR3 in amino acids: CASSFLGSGSNEQFF. The CDR3 coding sequence is TGTGCCAGCAGCTTCCTGGGCAGCGGAAGCAATGAGCAGTTCTTC. The chain couples TRBV7-6 to TRBJ2-1; the D gene is possibly TRBD2 (5 bases). The ends were cut back, 3 bases at V and 6 bases at J, with 15 bases in the middle. CDR3 length equals 15 residues. Per the germline V gene, CDR1 is SGHVS and CDR2 is FNYEAQ.

This clonotype has ten or more counts. V gene TRBV20-1 combines with J gene TRBJ2-6, with 8 nucleotides matching TRBD1. The CDR3 is made up of 16 amino acids. V shed 3 bases and J 0 bases; nucleotides not matched to a gene: 4. In germline, CDR1 is DFQATT, CDR2 SNEGSKA (reference sequence). The CDR3, as DNA: TGCAGTGCTAGGGTCACAGGGGGCTCTGGGGCCAACGTCCTGACTTTC. Protein: CSARVTGGSGANVLTF.

This clonotype was picked up many times. This chain connects TRBV23-1 to TRBJ2-1; 7 bases are a match to TRBD2. Being an ORF, TRBV23-1 has a function that is uncertain. The ends lost 3 bases at V and 0 bases at J; junction bases unmatched: 14. The CDR3 runs 19 residues. CDR3 protein: CASSHPRSGGGISYNEQFF. CDR3 DNA: TGCGCCAGCAGTCACCCCAGATCGGGGGGAGGGATCTCCTACAATGAGCAGTTCTTC.

There are many counts of this clonotype. The chain uses TRBV7-7 and TRBJ2-5; the match to TRBD1 covers 9 bases. The germline V gene has CDR1 SSHAT and CDR2 FNYEAQ (reference sequence). The CDR3 length is 14 residues. With 5 bases clipped from V and 4 bases from J, the junction kept 5 bases outside the gene matches. CDR3 amino acids: CASSPTGGGETQYF. CDR3 bases: TGTGCCAGCAGCCCGACAGGGGGTGGAGAGACCCAGTACTTC.

V usage is TRBV4-3 and J usage is TRBJ2-1; a weak D match, TRBD2 (5 bases). Between the trimmed V and J ends, which lost 0 bases and 9 bases, there was a span of 12 bases. Per the germline V gene, CDR1 is LGHNA and CDR2 is YSLEER. The CDR3 is 14 residues long. CDR3 DNA: TGCGCCAGCAGCCAAGATCGGCTAGCAGCTGAGCAGTTCTTC. Amino acids: CASSQDRLAAEQFF.

The chain employs TRBV20-1 and TRBJ1-1; a possible D gene is TRBD1 (5 bases). Germline CDR1 reads DFQATT; CDR2 reads SNEGSKA (reference sequence). Trimming removed 5 bases from V and 5 bases from J, with 18 bases in between. CDR3 length: 14 amino acids. The CDR3 coding sequence is TGCAGTGCTCAATCCGGGGCGGGCGGGACTGAAGCTTTCTTT. This translates into CSAQSGAGGTEAFF.

This clonotype was detected ten times or more. The chain carries TRBV20-1 and TRBJ2-1, with D possibly matching TRBD2 (6 bases). The CDR3 has 13 residues. CDR1 is DFQATT and CDR2 is SNEGSKA in the germline V gene (reference sequence). V lost 6 bases and J 0 bases, leaving 9 bases between the germline ends. CDR3 region: CSAPTSSYNEQFF. CDR3 coding DNA: TGCAGTGCGCCGACTAGCTCCTACAATGAGCAGTTCTTC.

The table lists this clonotype with a few counts. The chain employs TRBV28 and TRBJ1-2, with TRBD1 matching 8 bases. In germline, CDR1 is MDHEN, CDR2 SYDVKM. Trimming cost V 3 bases and J 2 bases; bases outside gene matches: 5. The CDR3 loop spans 15 amino acids. Here the CDR3 DNA reads TGTGCCAGCAGTTTGGAGGACAGGGTAAACTATGGCTACACCTTC. It specifies CASSLEDRVNYGYTF.

This clonotype has only a few counts. The V and J genes are TRBV10-3 and TRBJ1-2; no firm D call. Between the trimmed V and J ends, which lost 4 bases and 2 bases, there was a span of 8 bases. Germline V CDR1 and CDR2: ENHRY, SYGVKD. The CDR3 contains 13 residues. CDR3 sequence (DNA): TGTGCCATCAGTGGGAGATACAACTATGGCTACACCTTC. Protein: CAISGRYNYGYTF.

Ten or more counts support this clonotype. The V call is TRBV20-1, the J call TRBJ2-5; no clear D. The germline V gene encodes CDR1 DFQATT and CDR2 SNEGSKA (reference sequence). This CDR3 region has 11 residues. Trimming shortened V by 3 bases and J by 2 bases, and 4 bases separated the two germline ends. CDR3 DNA sequence: TGCAGTGCTAGCCAACAAGAGACCCAGTACTTC. Its translation: CSASQQETQYF.

This clonotype was seen ten or more times. J is TRBJ2-1 and V is TRBV7-3, with 10 bases fitting TRBD2. Germline-derived CDR1 and CDR2 are SGHTA and FQGTGA. The trim removed 5 bases at V and 7 bases at J, leaving 11 bases unmatched. The CDR3 consists of 16 residues. CDR3 amino acids: CASSPTLAGAKNEQFF. In DNA, the CDR3 is TGTGCCAGCAGCCCGACCCTAGCGGGAGCAAAAAATGAGCAGTTCTTC.

The rearrangement links TRBV6-1 to TRBJ2-3; a weak D match, TRBD2 (6 bases). The CDR3 is 15 residues long. Between the trimmed V and J ends, which lost 4 bases and 4 bases, there was a span of 15 bases. The germline V gene has CDR1 MNHNS and CDR2 SASEGT. The CDR3 sequence is CASSVEGGTADTQYF. The CDR3 DNA is TGTGCCAGCAGTGTGGAGGGTGGGACCGCAGATACGCAGTATTTT.

Ten or more counts support this clonotype. The rearrangement uses TRBV4-3 and TRBJ1-4; no clear D gene. There are 14 residues in the CDR3. With 0 bases removed from V and 6 bases from J, the gap between germline ends came to 8 bases. Germline lookup yields CDR1 LGHNA and CDR2 YSLEER. The CDR3, as DNA: TGCGCCAGCAGCCAAGATCCCGAGGATGAAAAACTGTTTTTT. Encoded protein: CASSQDPEDEKLFF.

The chain couples TRBV7-2 to TRBJ2-6; 9 bases fit TRBD1. From germline, CDR1 is SGHTA and CDR2 FQGNSA. With V trimmed by 9 bases and J by 1 base, 4 bases remained unmatched. The CDR3 totals 15 residues. CDR3 bases: TGTGCCAGAGGGACAGGGAAATCTGGGGCCAACGTCCTGACTTTC. It specifies CARGTGKSGANVLTF. The variable domain in full, with the rest retrieved from reference TRBV7-2 and TRBJ2-6, is GAGVSQSPSNKVTEKGKDVELRCDPISGHTALYWYRQSLGQGLEFLIYFQGNSAPDKSGLPSDRFSAERTGGSVSTLTIQRTQQEDSAVYLCARGTGKSGANVLTFGAGSRLTVL.

This clonotype was seen ten or more times. The J gene is TRBJ2-3, the V gene TRBV9; D gene unclear. Germline-derived CDR1 and CDR2 are SGDLS and YYNGEE. The CDR3 extends over 14 amino acids. V was pared by 0 bases and J by 4 bases, with 9 bases between. The CDR3 protein is CASSVGSVADTQYF. CDR3 nucleotide sequence: TGTGCCAGCAGCGTAGGGAGTGTAGCAGATACGCAGTATTTT.

At least ten counts were recorded for this clonotype. This rearrangement joins TRBV27 to TRBJ2-2, with D tentatively TRBD1 (6 bases). Deletions cut 3 bases from V and 7 bases from J, with 9 bases between. This CDR3 contains 13 residues. Germline V gene sequence: CDR1 MNHEY, CDR2 SMNVEV (reference sequence). The CDR3 DNA reads TGTGCCAGCAGTTTGAGGGGGAGCGGGGAGCTGTTTTTT. Translating it yields CASSLRGSGELFF.